A single T cell receptor (beta chain) is shown here with its context. This sample was taken from a study of OX40 agonist ivuxolimab in advanced cancers. The protocol was immunoSEQ multiplex PCR, while the TCRdb copy is restricted to in-frame clones and leaves out a portion. The table has about 150,000 clones, around 94% seen once. Germline CDR1 is ENHRY and CDR2 is SYGVKD. Trimming at V came to 4 bases and at J to 2 bases, leaving 4 bases not matched to a gene. This CDR3 region has 14 residues. V and J are TRBV10-3 and TRBJ1-2; 7 bases match TRBD1. The clonotype originates from an adult with an advanced solid tumor such as melanoma, head and neck, liver or kidney cancer. This specimen was CD4+ or CD8+ T cells sorted from blood, taken in a trial of the OX40 agonist ivuxolimab. The CDR3 loop reads CAISGNRGNYGYTF. The CDR3 DNA sequence: TGTGCCATCAGTGGGAACAGGGGAAACTATGGCTACACCTTC.